This passage covers 21 T cell receptor beta chains from one sample sequenced in a study of T cell responses to AZD1222 COVID-19 vaccine. Sequencing was performed with immunoSEQ multiplex PCR; in TCRdb, only in-frame clones are kept and a portion is missing. Seen here are around 130,000 clones, 91% observed once, and the top ten hold 5% to 5.5%. Specimen: peripheral blood, collected on day 0 of AZD1222 vaccination. These receptor sequences come from an adult in good health.

The DNA of the CDR3 is TGCGCCAGCAGCCCGAGTCCCCCACAAGAGACCCAGTACTTC. Its protein product is CASSPSPPQETQYF. The V and J genes are TRBV4-1 and TRBJ2-5, with D unclear. The ends were cut back, 4 bases at V and 2 bases at J, with 11 bases in the middle. This CDR3 is 14 amino acids long. Germline V CDR1 and CDR2: MGHRA, YSYEKL.

The chain uses TRBV19 and TRBJ2-4; tentative D call: TRBD1 (6 bases). Germline loops: CDR1 LNHDA, CDR2 SQIVND (reference sequence). Trimming stripped 5 bases from V and 0 bases from J, with 17 bases between. This CDR3 is 17 amino acids long. The CDR3 sequence is CASSDGWGQIAKNIQYF. CDR3 nucleotides: TGTGCCAGTAGTGACGGGTGGGGGCAAATAGCCAAAAACATTCAGTACTTC.

The CDR3 protein is CASIGSGHRGGYF. Written as DNA, the CDR3 is TGTGCCAGCATCGGATCGGGACACCGAGGGGGGTACTTC. The gene calls are TRBV7-3 and TRBJ2-7; D is perhaps TRBD1 (6 bases). The V gene lost 7 bases and the J gene lost 12 bases, with 22 bases spanning the gap. Germline V gene sequence: CDR1 SGHTA, CDR2 FQGTGA. The CDR3 sequence is 13 residues long.

This clone was observed once. The rearrangement uses TRBV19 and TRBJ2-7; TRBD2 might be the D (6 bases). This CDR3 spans 16 amino acids. Per the germline V gene, CDR1 is LNHDA and CDR2 is SQIVND (reference sequence). V was shortened by 0 bases and J by 9 bases, with 21 bases between the two germline ends. CDR3 sequence reads: CASSIDPRRRGPPQYF. CDR3 DNA: TGTGCCAGTAGTATAGATCCGAGGAGGAGGGGACCGCCGCAGTACTTC.

Here the CDR3 reads CASSASRNSYEQYF. CDR3 DNA sequence: TGTGCCAGCAGCGCTTCCCGAAATTCATACGAGCAGTACTTC. The V gene is TRBV9, the J gene TRBJ2-7; no firm D call. This CDR3 contains 14 residues. CDR1 and CDR2 (germline): SGDLS, YYNGEE. V was pared by 3 bases and J by 4 bases, with 14 bases between.

The rearrangement uses TRBV7-8 and TRBJ1-2; the D is unclear. The CDR3 is 13 amino acids. Germline V gives CDR1 SGHVS, CDR2 FQNEAQ. Between the trimmed V and J ends, which lost 5 bases and 10 bases, there was a span of 17 bases. CDR3 coding DNA: TGTGCCAGCAGCCCAGGCGGCGGGTTCGACTACACCTTC. Translation: CASSPGGGFDYTF.

This chain links TRBV6-5 with TRBJ1-2; TRBD1 is a possible D gene (5 bases). This CDR3 spans 14 amino acids. Between the trimmed V and J ends, which lost 2 bases and 3 bases, there was a span of 10 bases. Germline V gives CDR1 MNHEY, CDR2 SVGAGI. The CDR3 region has the DNA TGTGCCAGCAGTTACCGGGACGGGCACTATGGCTACACCTTC. It codes for CASSYRDGHYGYTF.

The chain employs TRBV15 and TRBJ2-7; D is possibly TRBD1 or TRBD2 (5 bases each). This CDR3 has 15 residues. Trimming took off 2 bases at V and 4 bases at J, with 15 bases between the two ends. Germline V gene sequence: CDR1 LNHNV, CDR2 YYDKDF (reference sequence). Here the CDR3 reads CATSRTIGTVYEQYF. CDR3 bases: TGTGCCACCAGCAGAACTATAGGGACGGTTTACGAGCAGTACTTC.

V is TRBV5-1 and J is TRBJ2-6; D is unresolved. The CDR3 has 14 amino acids. Germline CDR1 and CDR2: SGHRS and YFSETQ. Between the trimmed V and J ends, which lost 0 bases and 3 bases, there was a span of 4 bases. This CDR3 reads CASSLAGGANVLTF. CDR3 nucleotide sequence: TGCGCCAGCAGCTTGGCCGGTGGGGCCAACGTCCTGACTTTC.

The chain combines TRBV11-2 with TRBJ1-5, with no clear D. Germline V CDR1 and CDR2: SGHAT, FQNNGV. This CDR3 has 14 amino acids. Deletions cut 0 bases from V and 2 bases from J, with 5 bases between. Written as DNA, the CDR3 is TGTGCCAGCAGCTTAGAACACCGCAATCAGCCCCAGCATTTT. This encodes CASSLEHRNQPQHF.

The CDR3 DNA is TGTGCCAGCAGCTTGGAAGGGGTGAGGGGTGAAAAACTGTTTTTT. This sequence encodes CASSLEGVRGEKLFF. The rearrangement links TRBV5-4 to TRBJ1-4; D may be TRBD1 (5 bases). Per the germline V gene, CDR1 is SGHNT and CDR2 is YYREEE (reference sequence). Trimming cost V 0 bases and J 7 bases, with 13 bases left between them. This CDR3 has 15 residues.

This clone was detected only once. The chain has TRBV30 and TRBJ2-5; tentatively, D is TRBD1 (5 bases). This CDR3 region has 14 residues. Trimming took 0 bases from V and 5 from J, leaving 13 bases between them. Looked up from germline, CDR1 is GTSNPN and CDR2 is SVGIG (reference sequence). The CDR3 is CAWSVVAGMETQYF. DNA for the CDR3: TGTGCCTGGAGTGTAGTGGCAGGGATGGAGACCCAGTACTTC.

The rearrangement links TRBV28 to TRBJ2-7; TRBD2 matches at 14 bases. The length of the CDR3 is 15 residues. The germline V gene encodes CDR1 MDHEN and CDR2 SYDVKM. V shed 2 bases and J 4 bases; nucleotides not matched to a gene: 1. Here the CDR3 DNA reads TGTGCCAGCAGTTTAGGGACTAGCGGGAGTTACGAGCAGTACTTC. This gives the protein CASSLGTSGSYEQYF.

The chain uses TRBV28 and TRBJ2-3; D might be TRBD1 or TRBD2, each matching 5 bases. CDR3 size: 15 residues. Germline V gene sequence: CDR1 MDHEN, CDR2 SYDVKM. V lost 5 bases and J lost 4, with 16 bases in between. CDR3 bases: TGTGCCAGCAGTCCCCTCGGGACCAGGGCAGATACGCAGTATTTT. It translates to CASSPLGTRADTQYF.

The genes are TRBV5-4 and TRBJ2-5, with D perhaps matching TRBD1 (7 bases). Between the trimmed V and J ends, which lost 4 bases and 7 bases, there was a span of 20 bases. CDR3 length: 15 residues. The germline V gene encodes CDR1 SGHNT and CDR2 YYREEE (reference sequence). The CDR3 DNA reads TGTGCCAGCAGCCCCTGGACCGATCAGGGGGGGACCCAGTACTTC. This gives the protein CASSPWTDQGGTQYF.

The rearrangement joins TRBV2 to TRBJ2-3, with a weak D call TRBD2 (6 bases). The CDR3 covers 15 residues. Trimming stripped 7 bases from V and 6 bases from J, with 20 bases between. Germline CDR1 reads SNHLY; CDR2 reads FYNNEI. CDR3 amino acids: CASIPRGIGGDTQYF. In DNA, the CDR3 is TGTGCCAGCATTCCGAGAGGGATTGGGGGGGATACGCAGTATTTT.

The chain is built from TRBV18 and TRBJ1-1, with 8 bases fitting TRBD1. Germline values: CDR1 KGHSH, CDR2 LQKENI. With V trimmed by 3 bases and J by 1 base, 4 bases remained unmatched. CDR3 size: 15 residues. The CDR3 here is CASSPGTGENTEAFF. CDR3 nucleotide sequence: TGTGCCAGCTCACCTGGGACAGGAGAGAACACTGAAGCTTTCTTT.

Only one count was recorded for this clone. The chain has TRBV5-8 and TRBJ1-1, with D unresolved. V lost 4 bases and J 7 bases, leaving 14 bases between the germline ends. Germline values: CDR1 SGHTS, CDR2 YDEGEE. The CDR3 contains 13 residues. In nucleotides, the CDR3 is TGTGCCAGCAGCCCCGGCCGCGTTAGTGAAGCTTTCTTT. This gives the protein CASSPGRVSEAFF. Full variable domain (outside the CDR3, taken from reference TRBV5-8 and TRBJ1-1): EAGVTQSPTHLIKTRGQQATLRCSPISGHTSVYWYQQALGLGLQFLLWYDEGEERNRGNFPPRFSGRQFPNYSSELNVNALELEDSALYLCASSPGRVSEAFFGQGTRLTVV.

This chain uses TRBV6-5 with TRBJ2-7, with D possibly called TRBD1 or TRBD2 (5 bases each). The CDR3 contains 15 residues. The V gene lost 8 bases and the J gene lost 5 bases, with 22 bases spanning the gap. The germline V gene has CDR1 MNHEY and CDR2 SVGAGI. The CDR3 is CASAPGAGSSNEQYF. Here the CDR3 DNA reads TGTGCCAGCGCCCCCGGGGCGGGTTCTTCCAACGAGCAGTACTTC.

The chain joins TRBV15 to TRBJ2-2; 8 bases match TRBD1. Trimming at V came to 1 base and at J to 6 bases, leaving 4 bases not matched to a gene. CDR1 is LNHNV, CDR2 YYDKDF, per germline (reference sequence). The CDR3 sequence is 15 residues long. In DNA, the CDR3 is TGTGCCACCAGCAGAGCCGGGACAGGTTCCGGGGAGCTGTTTTTT. It yields the protein CATSRAGTGSGELFF. Variable domain in full (rest from reference TRBV15 and TRBJ2-2): DAMVIQNPRYQVTQFGKPVTLSCSQTLNHNVMYWYQQKSSQAPKLLFHYYDKDFNNEADTPDNFQSRRPNTSFCFLDIRSPGLGDTAMYLCATSRAGTGSGELFFGEGSRLTVL.

J is TRBJ2-1 and V is TRBV3-1 (or the pseudogene TRBV3-2), with 10 bases that match TRBD2. The CDR3 is 14 residues long. With 3 bases clipped from V and 5 bases from J, the junction kept 1 base outside the gene matches. CDR1 and CDR2 from the germline V gene are LGHDT and YNNKEL (reference sequence). The DNA of the CDR3 is TGTGCCAGCAGCCATCTAGCGGGAGACAATGAGCAGTTCTTC. It specifies CASSHLAGDNEQFF.